This T cell receptor beta chain was sequenced in a study of T cells in Graves' hyperthyroidism and ophthalmopathy. General study results and limits: Stable hyperthyroidism was separated from ophthalmopathy by a model based on 13 V-J features.

CDR1 is MNHNS, CDR2 SASEGT, per germline. V gave up 7 bases and J gave up 6 bases, with 16 bases separating them. The CDR3 spans 14 residues. This clonotype was counted many times. What it recognizes is unknown. TCR beta CDR3 sequences were amplified from RNA transcripts. TCR CDR3 underwent first-round RT-PCR with the HTBI primer set. TCRdb used MiXCR to reprocess the multiplex PCR reads, holding one entry per CDR3 protein. The sample lists about 360,000 distinct CDR3 sequences; about a fifth were seen once. This chain joins TRBV6-1 and TRBJ1-5; no clear D. The specimen sequenced was blood. The clonotype comes from a woman aged 18-29 years with Graves' hyperthyroidism. CDR3 nucleotides: TGTGCCAGCAACACCGGGTCGCGAAGTCAGCCCCAGCATTTT. Protein: CASNTGSRSQPQHF.